This T cell receptor (beta chain) emerged from a study of identical twins. In TCRdb, the 5' RACE reads were re-called with MiXCR into one record per CDR3 protein. The data contain 400,000 to 600,000 distinct CDR3 sequences, 20% to 25% of them seen just once; the ten biggest clones take up 0.45% to 0.5%. The germline gives CDR1 MGHDK, CDR2 SYGVNS. This CDR3 is built from 15 residues. About this clonotype: The junction differs from germline at one of its ends, possibly a read error.

These records were also assigned to another study, of yellow fever vaccine responses in identical twins.

The rearrangement uses TRBV25-1 and TRBJ1-1; D is perhaps TRBD1 (5 bases). The clonotype originates from a woman aged 18 to 35 in good health. Sample: CD4+ T cells sorted from blood. The CDR3 spells CASSSWEGLNTEGFF. The DNA for the CDR3 is TGTGCCAGCTCATCCTGGGAGGGGTTGAACACTGAAGGTTTCTTT.